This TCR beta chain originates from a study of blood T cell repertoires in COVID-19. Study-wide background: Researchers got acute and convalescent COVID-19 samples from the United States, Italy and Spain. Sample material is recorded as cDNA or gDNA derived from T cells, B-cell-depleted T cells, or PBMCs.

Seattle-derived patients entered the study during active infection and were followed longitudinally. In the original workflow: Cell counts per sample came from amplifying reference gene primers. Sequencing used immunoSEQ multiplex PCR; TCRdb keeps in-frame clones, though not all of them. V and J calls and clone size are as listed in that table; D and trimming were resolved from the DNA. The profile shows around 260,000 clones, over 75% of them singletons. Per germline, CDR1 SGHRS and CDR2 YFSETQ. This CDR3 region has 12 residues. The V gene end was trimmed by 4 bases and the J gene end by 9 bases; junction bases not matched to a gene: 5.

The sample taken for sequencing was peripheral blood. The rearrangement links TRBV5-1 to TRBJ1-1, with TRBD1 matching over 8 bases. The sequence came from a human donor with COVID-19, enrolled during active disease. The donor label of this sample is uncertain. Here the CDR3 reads CASSPGQGKAFF. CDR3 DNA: TGCGCCAGCAGCCCTGGACAGGGTAAAGCTTTCTTT. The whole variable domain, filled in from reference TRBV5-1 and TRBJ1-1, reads KAGVTQTPRYLIKTRGQQVTLSCSPISGHRSVSWYQQTPGQGLQFLFEYFSETQRNKGNFPGRFSGRQFSNSRSEMNVSTLELGDSALYLCASSPGQGKAFFGQGTRLTVV.